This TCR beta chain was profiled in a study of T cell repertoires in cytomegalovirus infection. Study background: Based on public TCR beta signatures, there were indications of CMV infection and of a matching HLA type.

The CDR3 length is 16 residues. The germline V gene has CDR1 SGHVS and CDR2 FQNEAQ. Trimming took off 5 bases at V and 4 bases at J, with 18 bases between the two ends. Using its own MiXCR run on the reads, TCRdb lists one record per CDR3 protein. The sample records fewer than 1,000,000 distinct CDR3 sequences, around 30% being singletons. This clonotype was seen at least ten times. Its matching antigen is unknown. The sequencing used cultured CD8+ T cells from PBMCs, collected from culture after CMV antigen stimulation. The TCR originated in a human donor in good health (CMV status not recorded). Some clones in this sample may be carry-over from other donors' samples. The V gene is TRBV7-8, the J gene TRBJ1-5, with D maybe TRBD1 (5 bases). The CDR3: CASSTSPRGMNQPQHF. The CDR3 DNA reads TGTGCCAGCAGCACTTCCCCTCGGGGGATGAATCAGCCCCAGCATTTT.